The 4 T cell receptor beta chains below come from one sample, sequenced in a study of neurological immune-mediated disorders. The time point was: technical triplicate 2. TCRdb analysed the 5' RACE reads with MiXCR anew, one entry per CDR3 protein. The sample holds about 59,000 distinct CDR3 sequences; about 24% are singletons and the top ten take around 4.5%. Sequenced sample: PBMCs. Receptors originate from a man aged 60-69 years with HTLV-1-associated myelopathy (HAM/TSP).

The chain carries TRBV7-3 and TRBJ2-1, with D maybe TRBD2 (5 bases). Trimming took 5 bases from V and 10 from J, leaving 12 bases between them. Germline CDR1 SGHTA, CDR2 FQGTGA. The CDR3 runs to 12 residues. The CDR3 sequence is CASSPEGSEQFF. CDR3 nucleotide sequence: TGTGCCAGCAGCCCCGAGGGCAGCGAGCAGTTCTTC. The full variable domain, with the rest looked up from reference TRBV7-3 and TRBJ2-1, is GAGVSQTPSNKVTEKGKYVELRCDPISGHTALYWYRQSLGQGPEFLIYFQGTGAADDSGLPNDRFFAVRPEGSVSTLKIQRTERGDSAVYLCASSPEGSEQFFGPGTRLTVL.

This clonotype was counted many times. The chain uses TRBV6-5 and TRBJ2-7; D unclear. V lost 8 bases, J lost 4 bases, and 15 bases lay in between. The length of the CDR3 is 13 residues. CDR1 is MNHEY, CDR2 SVGAGI, per germline. The DNA of the CDR3 is TGTGCCAGCCGCAGAACGGCTGGTTACGAGCAGTACTTC. Protein: CASRRTAGYEQYF.

There are many counts of this clonotype. J is TRBJ2-5 and V is TRBV7-9; D is perhaps TRBD1 or TRBD2 (5 bases each). Germline CDR1 is SEHNR and CDR2 is FQNEAQ (reference sequence). V was trimmed by 4 bases and J by 1 base, leaving 10 bases between them. This CDR3 is built from 14 residues. The CDR3 DNA is TGTGCCAGCAGCTACGGGACGCCCCAAGAGACCCAGTACTTC. Translation gives CASSYGTPQETQYF.

V usage is TRBV4-1 and J usage is TRBJ2-1; 10 bases agree with TRBD2. The CDR3 extends over 15 amino acids. The J segment lost 5 bases and the V segment lost 4 bases, leaving 5 bases of the junction unmatched. CDR1 and CDR2 from the germline V gene are MGHRA and YSYEKL. Written as DNA, the CDR3 is TGCGCCAGCAGCCCCGGGACTAGCGTTAACAATGAGCAGTTCTTC. It yields the protein CASSPGTSVNNEQFF.